These 5 T cell receptor beta chains were all obtained from the same sample, sequenced in a study of early T cells in non-severe SARS-CoV-2 infection. TCRdb reprocessed the 5' RACE reads via MiXCR and lists one record per CDR3 protein. The repertoire holds about 60,000 distinct CDR3 sequences, with about an eighth as singletons. Material: whole blood. These receptors were taken from an adult who was a healthcare worker with PCR-confirmed SARS-CoV-2 infection or an uninfected control (not recorded which).

This clonotype is a singleton in its sample. One end of the junction varies from germline; a read error may be responsible. The chain combines TRBV6-2 or TRBV6-3 with TRBJ1-1; D is perhaps TRBD1 (5 bases). The CDR3 runs to 13 residues. The germline gives CDR1 MNHEY, CDR2 SVGEGT. The CDR3 sequence is CASREVADTEVFF. CDR3 sequence (DNA): TGTGCCAGCAGGGAGGTAGCGGACACTGAAGTTTTCTTT.

The table lists this clonotype with many counts. This sequence joins TRBV24-1 and TRBJ2-7; D gene unclear. The CDR3 loop spans 13 amino acids. V was pared by 5 bases and J by 4 bases, with 11 bases between. Germline CDR1 is KGHDR and CDR2 is SFDVKD. The CDR3 coding sequence is TGTGCCACCAGTGGAGCCGAACGGTACGAGCAGTACTTC. It encodes CATSGAERYEQYF.

The chain couples TRBV6-2 or TRBV6-3 to TRBJ1-4; TRBD1 might be the D (5 bases). V was clipped by 7 bases and J by 6 bases, with 18 bases between them. This CDR3 is built from 15 residues. Germline lookup yields CDR1 MNHEY and CDR2 SVGEGT. The DNA of the CDR3 is TGTGCCAGCACGCAAAGTAGGGGCGTCGATGAAAAACTGTTTTTT. Translated: CASTQSRGVDEKLFF.

This clonotype has more than one count but fewer than ten. This sequence joins TRBV11-2 and TRBJ1-4, with 9 bases lining up with TRBD1. J gave up 4 bases and V 3 bases, and 0 bases lay outside the gene matches. The germline V gene encodes CDR1 SGHAT and CDR2 FQNNGV. This CDR3 is 14 amino acids long. CDR3 sequence reads: CASSLDRGNEKLFF. DNA for the CDR3: TGTGCCAGCAGCTTGGACAGGGGTAATGAAAAACTGTTTTTT.

V is TRBV6-1 and J is TRBJ1-4; D ambiguous. The CDR3 has 11 residues. V was cut by 7 bases and J by 7 bases, with 7 bases left in between. Germline V CDR1 and CDR2: MNHNS, SASEGT. CDR3: CASIQTEKLFF. CDR3 sequence (DNA): TGTGCCAGCATTCAGACTGAAAAACTGTTTTTT.